This entry describes one T cell receptor (beta chain). Germline V gene sequence: CDR1 LGHNA, CDR2 YSLEER. The J segment lost 6 bases and the V segment lost 0 bases, leaving 6 bases of the junction unmatched. The CDR3 extends over 15 amino acids. Original methodology: Amplification of reference gene primers provided the estimated nucleated cell counts. Sequencing was performed with immunoSEQ multiplex PCR; in TCRdb, only in-frame clones are kept and a portion is missing. V, J and clone size reflect that table, while D and trimming were determined from the DNA. The sample holds 200,000 to 250,000 clones, around four fifths seen once. Those enrolled in Seattle joined during active infection and were followed longitudinally afterward. These data belong to a study of blood T cell repertoires in COVID-19. Study summary: COVID-19 samples collected from the United States, Italy and Spain covered acute and convalescent phases. In each case, the material was cDNA or gDNA derived from T cells, B-cell-depleted T cells, or PBMCs.

The rearrangement uses TRBV4-3 and TRBJ2-3; 7 bases are shared with TRBD2. This TCR was recovered from a woman in her 70s with COVID-19, enrolled during active disease. Sequences were obtained from peripheral blood. CDR3 residues: CASSQEGGKGDTQYF. The DNA of the CDR3 is TGCGCCAGCAGCCAAGAGGGAGGGAAGGGCGATACGCAGTATTTT.